The 8 T cell receptor beta chains given below trace back to one sample, sequenced in a study of T cells in Graves' hyperthyroidism and ophthalmopathy. RNA transcripts were the template for amplifying TCR beta CDR3 regions. The HTBI set primed first-round TCR CDR3 RT-PCR. From the multiplex PCR reads, TCRdb called clonotypes with MiXCR, one entry per CDR3 protein. The table has around 760,000 distinct CDR3 sequences, roughly 32% seen once; the top ten hold around 31%. Material for sequencing was blood. The receptors come from a woman aged 40 to 50 with Graves' hyperthyroidism.

This clonotype has only a few counts. This chain joins TRBV12-3 or TRBV12-4 and TRBJ1-4; 8 bases fit TRBD1. The CDR3 spans 15 residues. Trimming took 5 bases from V and 3 from J; bases not matched to a gene: 5. CDR3 sequence (DNA): TGTGCCAGCAGTCCCCTGGGACAGGCTAATGAAAAACTGTTTTTT. This codes for CASSPLGQANEKLFF.

The chain links TRBV7-8 to TRBJ2-7; TRBD2 aligns across 9 bases. The ends lost 7 bases at V and 7 bases at J; junction bases unmatched: 5. Germline lookup yields CDR1 SGHVS and CDR2 FQNEAQ. The CDR3 is made up of 12 amino acids. DNA of the CDR3: TGTGCCAGCAAAGGGCTAGCGGGGGAGCAGTACTTC. Translation: CASKGLAGEQYF.

The V and J genes are TRBV6-5 and TRBJ2-5; D may be TRBD1 or TRBD2 (6 bases each). V dropped 2 bases and J dropped 5 bases, with 12 bases sitting between them. Germline CDR1 reads MNHEY; CDR2 reads SVGAGI. This CDR3 has 14 amino acids. CDR3 in amino acids: CASSYHRAGETQYF. The CDR3, as DNA: TGTGCCAGCAGTTACCACAGGGCGGGGGAGACCCAGTACTTC.

This clonotype was seen a single time. The chain combines TRBV7-9 with TRBJ1-2; tentative D call: TRBD1 (5 bases). The CDR3 runs 13 residues. Per the germline V gene, CDR1 is SEHNR and CDR2 is FQNEAQ (reference sequence). V was pared by 4 bases and J by 10 bases, with 16 bases between. The CDR3 here is CASSSVGGGDYTF. The CDR3 bases are TGTGCCAGCAGCTCAGTGGGTGGGGGGGACTACACCTTC. Full variable domain (remainder filled in from reference TRBV7-9 and TRBJ1-2): DTGVSQNPRHKITKRGQNVTFRCDPISEHNRLYWYRQTLGQGPEFLTYFQNEAQLEKSRLLSDRFSAERPKGSFSTLEIQRTEQGDSAMYLCASSSVGGGDYTFGSGTRLTVV.

V and J are TRBV7-9 and TRBJ2-7, with TRBD2 identical over 8 bases. The germline V gene encodes CDR1 SEHNR and CDR2 FQNEAQ (reference sequence). J lost 2 bases, V lost 5 bases, and 11 bases had no gene match. The CDR3 covers 16 residues. The CDR3 loop reads CASSPGGSRNTYEQYF. DNA for the CDR3: TGTGCCAGCAGCCCGGGGGGGAGTAGGAACACCTACGAGCAGTACTTC. The variable domain in full, completed from reference TRBV7-9 and TRBJ2-7, reads DTGVSQNPRHKITKRGQNVTFRCDPISEHNRLYWYRQTLGQGPEFLTYFQNEAQLEKSRLLSDRFSAERPKGSFSTLEIQRTEQGDSAMYLCASSPGGSRNTYEQYFGPGTRLTVT.

The chain links TRBV5-1 to TRBJ2-6; D gene ambiguous. Germline V CDR1 and CDR2: SGHRS, YFSETQ. This CDR3 region has 15 residues. V shed 1 base and J shed 4 bases, with 9 bases lying between them. CDR3 residues: CASSLSGLGANVLTF. CDR3 DNA sequence: TGCGCCAGCAGCTTGTCCGGGCTGGGGGCCAACGTCCTGACTTTC.

Regarding this clonotype: A much larger clone differs by one base, so this may be a read error. The gene calls are TRBV7-2 and TRBJ2-7; D might be TRBD2 (5 bases). This CDR3 spans 13 amino acids. Germline assignment: CDR1 SGHTA and CDR2 FQGNSA. The CDR3 region has the DNA TGTGCCAACAGCCACATAGGAGGCTACGAGCAGTACTTC. This gives the protein CANSHIGGYEQYF.

This clonotype was counted many times. The rearrangement links TRBV20-1 to TRBJ1-1, with D possibly being TRBD1 (6 bases). Germline-derived CDR1 and CDR2 are DFQATT and SNEGSKA (reference sequence). This CDR3 is built from 14 residues. The germline V and J ends were trimmed by 4 bases and 0 bases, with 12 bases remaining between them. DNA for the CDR3: TGCAGTGCTAAGTTTGAGGGGGTGAACACTGAAGCTTTCTTT. It specifies CSAKFEGVNTEAFF.